This T cell receptor (beta chain) is from a study of high-grade serous ovarian cancer treatment subgroups. Across the study: Each sample yielded on average around 7,500 unique TCR beta rearrangements from 11,000 to 15,000 reads.

Tumor samples were taken before definitive surgery or chemotherapy. Repertoires were generated with immunoSEQ multiplex PCR, while TCRdb's copy carries only in-frame clones and drops some. The sample includes about 40,000 clones, 79% of them seen just once. Per the germline V gene, CDR1 is LGHNA and CDR2 is YSLEER. Trimming left V 0 bases short and J 6 bases short, with 18 bases between. This CDR3 is 16 amino acids long. The V call is TRBV4-3, the J call TRBJ2-7; D is perhaps TRBD1 or TRBD2 (8 bases each). Sequencing was done on a sample of tumor tissue. The sequence was obtained from a human donor with high-grade serous ovarian cancer. CDR3 region: CASSQEKDRAGGEQYF. The CDR3 DNA sequence: TGCGCCAGCAGCCAAGAGAAGGACAGGGCGGGAGGCGAGCAGTACTTC.